The source of this T cell receptor (beta chain) is a study of T cell responses to AZD1222 COVID-19 vaccine. Measured with immunoSEQ multiplex PCR; TCRdb has only the in-frame clones, and not every one. There are 95,000 to 150,000 clones in the sample; 85% to 95% occur only once, and about 1.5% lies in the top ten. Study results and caveats: Donors skewed white British and female; clonal diversity was possibly underestimated.

In regard to this clone: Its antigen is unidentified.

Here the sequenced sample was peripheral blood, taken on day 0 of AZD1222 vaccination. This receptor was taken from an adult in good health.

CDR3 sequence reads: CASSLARRGNSPLHF. DNA of the CDR3: TGTGCCAGCAGCTTAGCGCGCAGGGGGAATTCACCCCTCCACTTT. The rearrangement uses TRBV7-9 and TRBJ1-6, with 7 bases matching TRBD1. V shed 0 bases, J shed 7 bases, and the junction held 3 bases outside the gene matches. The CDR3 is 15 amino acids. The germline V gene encodes CDR1 SEHNR and CDR2 FQNEAQ (reference sequence). Full variable domain (outside the CDR3, taken from reference TRBV7-9 and TRBJ1-6): DTGVSQNPRHKITKRGQNVTFRCDPISEHNRLYWYRQTLGQGPEFLTYFQNEAQLEKSRLLSDRFSAERPKGSFSTLEIQRTEQGDSAMYLCASSLARRGNSPLHFGNGTRLTVT.